The 32 T cell receptor beta chains in this list originate from one sample, sequenced in a study of cytomegalovirus exposure and HLA in healthy donors. The PCR ran on 60 Vbeta and 13 Jbeta primers. Measured with immunoSEQ multiplex PCR; TCRdb has only the in-frame clones, and not every one. Of around 200,000 clones listed, 80% to 90% are singletons. The sample taken for sequencing was PBMCs. These TCRs come from a woman aged 25 to 39 in good health and CMV-seronegative.

This sequence joins TRBV9 and TRBJ2-7; D is unclear. Germline loops: CDR1 SGDLS, CDR2 YYNGEE. This CDR3 has 14 amino acids. V lost 0 bases, J lost 2 bases, and 9 bases lay in between. CDR3 bases: TGTGCCAGCAGCGTAGGACCACAGACCTACGAGCAGTACTTC. Encoded protein: CASSVGPQTYEQYF.

The chain couples TRBV4-1 to TRBJ2-7; D perhaps matches TRBD2 (6 bases). Trimming stripped 2 bases from V and 5 bases from J, with 16 bases between. Germline CDR1 is MGHRA and CDR2 is YSYEKL. The CDR3 sequence is 15 residues long. The CDR3 DNA sequence: TGCGCCAGCAGCCAATCTTCCGGGGGTGTCGACGAGCAGTACTTC. This encodes CASSQSSGGVDEQYF.

The chain recombines TRBV2 with TRBJ2-5; no firm D call. Germline V gene sequence: CDR1 SNHLY, CDR2 FYNNEI. CDR3 length equals 14 residues. V lost 4 bases, J lost 4 bases, and 13 bases lay in between. CDR3 sequence reads: CASSGLVGGETQYF. The CDR3 coding sequence is TGTGCCAGCAGTGGGCTAGTGGGTGGAGAGACCCAGTACTTC.

Here the CDR3 DNA reads TGCGCCAGCAGCCAAGATCGTAGCAGATCGAACACCGGGGAGCTGTTTTTT. Translating it yields CASSQDRSRSNTGELFF. The rearrangement joins TRBV4-1 to TRBJ2-2; D gene unclear. The CDR3 is 17 residues long. V was pared by 0 bases and J by 0 bases, with 11 bases between. CDR1 and CDR2 (germline): MGHRA, YSYEKL.

This clone was recorded once. The rearrangement uses TRBV6-5 and TRBJ1-1; D is unresolved. The CDR3 runs to 12 residues. Germline CDR1 and CDR2: MNHEY and SVGAGI. Between the trimmed V and J ends, which lost 7 bases and 4 bases, there was a span of 10 bases. CDR3 DNA sequence: TGTGCCAGCACCACCCGGGGCACTGAAGCTTTCTTT. Amino acids: CASTTRGTEAFF.

The gene calls are TRBV27 and TRBJ2-7; the D gene is possibly TRBD2 (7 bases). Trimming stripped 6 bases from V and 0 bases from J, with 9 bases between. There are 13 residues in the CDR3. Germline CDR1 reads MNHEY; CDR2 reads SMNVEV (reference sequence). CDR3 in DNA: TGTGCCAGCAGCGGGGGGCCCTCCTACGAGCAGTACTTC. Translating it yields CASSGGPSYEQYF.

The chain joins TRBV7-9 to TRBJ2-3; no definite D call. Trimming removed 1 base from V and 5 bases from J, with 13 bases in between. Germline CDR1 reads SEHNR; CDR2 reads FQNEAQ (reference sequence). This CDR3 is built from 15 residues. The CDR3 here is CASSLGHPIRDTQYF. The CDR3 DNA follows: TGTGCCAGCAGCTTAGGACACCCGATCAGAGATACGCAGTATTTT.

The chain couples TRBV11-1 to TRBJ2-5; TRBD2 might be the D (5 bases). This CDR3 contains 14 residues. The V gene's germline CDR1 is SGHAT and CDR2 FQDESV (reference sequence). The V and J ends lost 3 bases and 5 bases respectively, with 13 bases between them. The CDR3 DNA follows: TGTGCCAGCAGCTTTATTGAGGGAGAGGAGACCCAGTACTTC. This sequence encodes CASSFIEGEETQYF.

V and J are TRBV2 and TRBJ1-4; a possible D gene is TRBD1 (5 bases). The germline CDR1 and CDR2 sequences are SNHLY and FYNNEI. Trimming took off 7 bases at V and 8 bases at J, with 14 bases between the two ends. This CDR3 region has 13 residues. CDR3 region: CASNWGAREKLFF. As DNA, the CDR3 is TGTGCCAGCAACTGGGGCGCGAGGGAAAAACTGTTTTTT.

The rearrangement uses TRBV6-5 and TRBJ1-1, with D perhaps TRBD1 (5 bases). With 0 bases removed from V and 3 bases from J, the gap between germline ends came to 8 bases. Germline CDR1 is MNHEY and CDR2 is SVGAGI. The CDR3 has 14 amino acids. CDR3 loop: CASSYSKGYTEAFF. CDR3 in DNA: TGTGCCAGCAGTTACTCGAAGGGGTACACTGAAGCTTTCTTT.

The rearrangement uses TRBV30 and TRBJ1-5; D is ambiguous. V was shortened by 3 bases and J by 6 bases, with 15 bases between the two germline ends. CDR1 GTSNPN and CDR2 SVGIG come from the germline V gene (reference sequence). The CDR3 runs 14 residues. CDR3 nucleotides: TGTGCCTGGAGCTCCGGACTCGACGGTCAGCCCCAGCATTTT. Translation gives CAWSSGLDGQPQHF. Together with reference TRBV30 and TRBJ1-5, the CDR3 gives the full variable domain: SQTIHQWPATLVQPVGSPLSLECTVEGTSNPNLYWYRQAAGRGLQLLFYSVGIGQISSEVPQNLSASRPQDRQFILSSKKLLLSDSGFYLCAWSSGLDGQPQHFGDGTRLSIL.

The V call is TRBV25-1, the J call TRBJ2-1, with 9 bases identical to TRBD2. J was trimmed by 4 bases and V by 3 bases; bases with no gene match: 7. The CDR3 extends over 16 amino acids. The V gene's germline CDR1 is MGHDK and CDR2 SYGVNS. The CDR3 DNA reads as TGTGCCAGCAGTGACTCCAGACTAGCGGAGTACAATGAGCAGTTCTTC. It is translated as CASSDSRLAEYNEQFF.

V and J are TRBV29-1 and TRBJ2-1; D remains ambiguous. Trimming pared 3 bases from V and 10 bases from J, leaving 13 bases between. In germline, CDR1 is SQVTM, CDR2 ANQGSEA. This CDR3 has 12 residues. The CDR3: CSVDSYDSEQFF. CDR3 in DNA: TGCAGCGTTGATAGTTATGACTCCGAGCAGTTCTTC.

The J gene is TRBJ2-1, the V gene TRBV11-3; tentative D call: TRBD2 (5 bases). The CDR3 has 14 residues. V was trimmed by 6 bases and J by 2 bases, leaving 11 bases between them. Germline-derived CDR1 and CDR2 are SGHNT and YENEEA. The CDR3 reads CASSSGNTYNEQFF. DNA for the CDR3: TGTGCCAGCAGTTCGGGGAATACCTACAATGAGCAGTTCTTC.

The chain joins TRBV27 to TRBJ2-3; D is uncertain. V lost 10 bases to trimming and J lost 0 bases, with 23 bases between them. CDR3 length: 17 amino acids. Germline CDR1 is MNHEY and CDR2 is SMNVEV (reference sequence). The CDR3 is CAITWSHEPGSTDTQYF. The CDR3 DNA sequence: TGTGCCATCACATGGTCCCATGAACCCGGGAGCACAGATACGCAGTATTTT.

This chain connects TRBV5-1 to TRBJ2-1, with TRBD1 as a possible D gene (5 bases). Germline assignment: CDR1 SGHRS and CDR2 YFSETQ. The V gene lost 2 bases and the J gene lost 10 bases, with 19 bases spanning the gap. The CDR3 is 15 residues long. The CDR3 coding sequence is TGCGCCAGCAGCTTTGGGCCAGGGTTTCCTGAGGAGCAGTTCTTC. Amino acids: CASSFGPGFPEEQFF.

This rearrangement joins TRBV6-1 to TRBJ1-2; TRBD1 agrees at 7 bases. The germline V gene encodes CDR1 MNHNS and CDR2 SASEGT. The length of the CDR3 is 14 residues. The ends lost 6 bases at V and 0 bases at J; junction bases unmatched: 4. As DNA, the CDR3 is TGTGCCAGCAGGACCGGGACAGCTAACTATGGCTACACCTTC. It encodes CASRTGTANYGYTF.

This rearrangement joins TRBV7-6 to TRBJ2-3, with D perhaps TRBD2 (6 bases). Per the germline V gene, CDR1 is SGHVS and CDR2 is FNYEAQ. The CDR3 has 16 amino acids. Trimming left V 1 base short and J 3 bases short, with 14 bases between. Written as DNA, the CDR3 is TGTGCCAGCAGCTTAGGCAACGGGGGAGGTACAGATACGCAGTATTTT. Translation: CASSLGNGGGTDTQYF.

This chain links TRBV27 with TRBJ2-7, with D maybe TRBD2 (7 bases). Germline V gives CDR1 MNHEY, CDR2 SMNVEV (reference sequence). The germline V and J ends were trimmed by 2 bases and 3 bases, with 14 bases remaining between them. The CDR3 is made up of 15 amino acids. CDR3 protein: CASSLSGGGGYEQYF. The DNA of the CDR3 is TGTGCCAGCAGTTTAAGTGGGGGAGGGGGCTACGAGCAGTACTTC.

On this clone: The same CDR3 also results from other DNA sequences found in this sample. The chain is built from TRBV20-1 and TRBJ1-1, with D perhaps matching TRBD1 (5 bases). This CDR3 spans 11 amino acids. Germline V gene data show CDR1 as DFQATT and CDR2 as SNEGSKA (reference sequence). Trimming took 5 bases from V and 4 from J, leaving 8 bases between them. DNA of the CDR3: TGCAGTGCTTCAAGGGGCACTGAAGCTTTCTTT. Translation gives CSASRGTEAFF.

This chain links TRBV19 with TRBJ2-7; 7 nucleotides line up with TRBD2. This CDR3 contains 13 residues. Germline-derived CDR1 and CDR2 are LNHDA and SQIVND (reference sequence). The V gene end was trimmed by 8 bases and the J gene end by 3 bases; junction bases not matched to a gene: 7. CDR3 sequence reads: CASSREGHYEQYF. CDR3 in DNA: TGTGCCAGTTCCAGGGAGGGCCACTACGAGCAGTACTTC.

This clone appeared once. The chain is built from TRBV11-3 and TRBJ2-1; a possible D gene is TRBD2 (7 bases). Germline V gene sequence: CDR1 SGHNT, CDR2 YENEEA. This CDR3 region has 18 residues. Trimming cost V 1 base and J 7 bases, with 23 bases left between them. CDR3 amino acids: CASSLGFGVGGVWNEQFF. For the CDR3, the DNA is TGTGCCAGCAGCTTAGGTTTCGGGGTAGGGGGGGTGTGGAATGAGCAGTTCTTC. Looking up the rest from reference TRBV11-3 and TRBJ2-1 gives the full variable domain: EAGVVQSPRYKIIEKKQPVAFWCNPISGHNTLYWYLQNLGQGPELLIRYENEEAVDDSQLPKDRFSAERLKGVDSTLKIQPAELGDSAVYLCASSLGFGVGGVWNEQFFGPGTRLTVL.

The genes are TRBV19 and TRBJ2-1; D might be TRBD1 (5 bases). This CDR3 has 17 residues. V was shortened by 3 bases and J by 0 bases, with 15 bases between the two germline ends. Germline CDR1 is LNHDA and CDR2 is SQIVND (reference sequence). The CDR3 spells CASSIRPGLSSYNEQFF. For the CDR3, the DNA is TGTGCCAGTAGTATTCGGCCAGGGTTGAGCTCCTACAATGAGCAGTTCTTC.

This clone was observed a single time. This chain uses TRBV5-5 with TRBJ1-1, with a weak D call TRBD1 (6 bases). The CDR3 runs to 14 residues. The ends were cut back, 2 bases at V and 5 bases at J, with 13 bases in the middle. CDR1 is SGHKS and CDR2 is YYEKEE in the germline V gene (reference sequence). CDR3 residues: CASSFRGDTTEAFF. For the CDR3, the DNA is TGTGCCAGCAGCTTCAGGGGTGATACGACTGAAGCTTTCTTT. Full variable domain (missing parts from reference TRBV5-5 and TRBJ1-1): DAGVTQSPTHLIKTRGQQVTLRCSPISGHKSVSWYQQVLGQGPQFIFQYYEKEERGRGNFPDRFSARQFPNYSSELNVNALLLGDSALYLCASSFRGDTTEAFFGQGTRLTVV.

This clone occurred a few times. V and J are TRBV2 and TRBJ2-5; 8 bases fit TRBD1. Germline V gene sequence: CDR1 SNHLY, CDR2 FYNNEI. V was pared by 8 bases and J by 4 bases, with 6 bases of the junction left unmatched. This CDR3 is built from 13 residues. The DNA of the CDR3 is TGTGCCAGCGGGGGGCAGGGGGCAGAGACCCAGTACTTC. This gives the protein CASGGQGAETQYF. Full variable domain (missing parts from reference TRBV2 and TRBJ2-5): EPEVTQTPSHQVTQMGQEVILRCVPISNHLYFYWYRQILGQKVEFLVSFYNNEISEKSEIFDDQFSVERPDGSNFTLKIRSTKLEDSAMYFCASGGQGAETQYFGPGTRLLVL.

The rearrangement links TRBV11-2 to TRBJ2-7; D is uncertain. The germline V and J ends were trimmed by 1 base and 3 bases, with 4 bases remaining between them. The germline V gene encodes CDR1 SGHAT and CDR2 FQNNGV. CDR3 length: 12 residues. CDR3 amino acids: CASSLGHYEQYF. The CDR3 nucleotides read TGTGCCAGCAGCTTAGGACACTACGAGCAGTACTTC. The full variable domain, rest sourced from reference TRBV11-2 and TRBJ2-7, is EAGVAQSPRYKIIEKRQSVAFWCNPISGHATLYWYQQILGQGPKLLIQFQNNGVVDDSQLPKDRFSAERLKGVDSTLKIQPAKLEDSAVYLCASSLGHYEQYFGPGTRLTVT.

Of note for this clone: Other nucleotide sequences in the sample specify the same CDR3. The rearrangement uses TRBV7-9 and TRBJ2-7, with a tentative D call TRBD1 (6 bases). The CDR3 is 12 amino acids. Germline assignment: CDR1 SEHNR and CDR2 FQNEAQ (reference sequence). Trimming stripped 5 bases from V and 4 bases from J, with 9 bases between. CDR3 nucleotides: TGTGCCAGCAGCCCGACAGGTTACGAGCAGTACTTC. The encoded protein is CASSPTGYEQYF. Complete variable domain (other parts from reference TRBV7-9 and TRBJ2-7): DTGVSQNPRHKITKRGQNVTFRCDPISEHNRLYWYRQTLGQGPEFLTYFQNEAQLEKSRLLSDRFSAERPKGSFSTLEIQRTEQGDSAMYLCASSPTGYEQYFGPGTRLTVT.

This clone was seen a few times. This chain connects TRBV2 to TRBJ2-3; 9 bases agree with TRBD1. CDR1 and CDR2 from the germline V gene are SNHLY and FYNNEI. The CDR3 is 13 amino acids. The V gene end was trimmed by 11 bases and the J gene end by 6 bases; junction bases not matched to a gene: 9. CDR3 region: CAGQGQGSDTQYF. CDR3 nucleotide sequence: TGTGCCGGCCAGGGACAGGGTTCGGATACGCAGTATTTT.

This chain uses TRBV6-1 with TRBJ2-1, with 9 bases that match TRBD2. Per the germline V gene, CDR1 is MNHNS and CDR2 is SASEGT. V lost 4 bases, J lost 3 bases, and 4 bases stayed unmatched. The CDR3 spans 15 residues. DNA of the CDR3: TGTGCCAGCAGTGTGTTTAGCGGGGGCTACAATGAGCAGTTCTTC. Protein sequence: CASSVFSGGYNEQFF.

The chain is built from TRBV25-1 and TRBJ1-6; unclear D gene. Germline assignment: CDR1 MGHDK and CDR2 SYGVNS. V shed 6 bases and J shed 8 bases, with 11 bases lying between them. The CDR3 spans 13 residues. DNA for the CDR3: TGTGCCAGCAGCGTGGGGAGGGATTCACCCCTCCACTTT. It encodes CASSVGRDSPLHF. Full variable domain (remainder filled in from reference TRBV25-1 and TRBJ1-6): EADIYQTPRYLVIGTGKKITLECSQTMGHDKMYWYQQDPGMELHLIHYSYGVNSTEKGDLSSESTVSRIRTEHFPLTLESARPSHTSQYLCASSVGRDSPLHFGNGTRLTVT.

This clone has a handful of counts. The chain employs TRBV4-2 and TRBJ1-5, with 9 bases identical to TRBD1. The germline CDR1 and CDR2 sequences are LGHNA and YNFKEQ. V shed 1 base, J shed 6 bases, and the junction held 10 bases outside the gene matches. The CDR3 is made up of 17 amino acids. The chain's CDR3 is CASSQVGGDRAVQPQHF. The CDR3 DNA sequence: TGTGCCAGCAGCCAAGTGGGCGGGGACAGGGCCGTTCAGCCCCAGCATTTT.

The gene calls are TRBV7-9 and TRBJ1-3; D ambiguous. Germline V CDR1 and CDR2: SEHNR, FQNEAQ (reference sequence). Trimming left V 7 bases short and J 0 bases short, with 10 bases between. The CDR3 is made up of 14 amino acids. CDR3 DNA: TGTGCCAGCATCCAACTAAACTCTGGAAACACCATATATTTT. This translates into CASIQLNSGNTIYF.